The 7 T cell receptor beta chains below all came from one sample that was sequenced in a study of cytomegalovirus exposure and HLA in healthy donors. Both 60 Vbeta primers and 13 Jbeta primers went into the PCR. Some clones are missing from TCRdb's copy, which holds only in-frame ones; the method was immunoSEQ multiplex PCR. This sample has approximately 150,000 clones, with 70% to 80% found just once. Source material: PBMCs. The receptors derive from a man aged 35 to 55 in good health and CMV-seropositive.

This clone has more than one count but fewer than ten. The J gene is TRBJ2-2, the V gene TRBV10-3; no clear D. CDR3 length: 13 amino acids. Germline V CDR1 and CDR2: ENHRY, SYGVKD. The V end lost 0 bases, the J end lost 6 bases, and 5 bases lay between the germline ends. CDR3 DNA: TGTGCCATCAGTGAGTCGATAGCCGGGGAGCTGTTTTTT. Protein sequence: CAISESIAGELFF.

The chain is built from TRBV15 and TRBJ2-3; 7 nucleotides align to TRBD1. The V segment lost 5 bases and the J segment 3 bases; nucleotides outside the gene matches: 8. The CDR3 is made up of 15 amino acids. The V gene's germline CDR1 is LNHNV and CDR2 YYDKDF (reference sequence). The CDR3 loop reads CATSFSGTDTDTQYF. DNA of the CDR3: TGTGCCACCAGCTTCTCCGGGACAGATACAGATACGCAGTATTTT.

The V and J genes are TRBV11-3 and TRBJ2-1, with 8 bases lining up with TRBD2. CDR3 length: 12 residues. Germline lookup yields CDR1 SGHNT and CDR2 YENEEA. V lost 5 bases and J lost 10; bases outside the gene matches: 4. The CDR3: CASSPVAGEQFF. CDR3 DNA sequence: TGTGCCAGCAGCCCCGTAGCGGGGGAGCAGTTCTTC.

The chain joins TRBV5-1 to TRBJ2-5; maybe TRBD2 (5 bases). The CDR3 contains 15 residues. V lost 0 bases, J lost 4 bases, and 13 bases lay in between. Per germline, CDR1 SGHRS and CDR2 YFSETQ. CDR3 amino acids: CASSLGDVGRETQYF. CDR3 DNA: TGCGCCAGCAGCTTGGGAGACGTAGGGAGAGAGACCCAGTACTTC. Variable domain in full (rest from reference TRBV5-1 and TRBJ2-5): KAGVTQTPRYLIKTRGQQVTLSCSPISGHRSVSWYQQTPGQGLQFLFEYFSETQRNKGNFPGRFSGRQFSNSRSEMNVSTLELGDSALYLCASSLGDVGRETQYFGPGTRLLVL.

The J gene is TRBJ2-3, the V gene TRBV10-3, with 8 positions matching TRBD2. The CDR3 has 15 residues. V trimming: 11 bases; J trimming: 5 bases; junction bases outside the gene matches: 15. Germline CDR1 and CDR2: ENHRY and SYGVKD. DNA for the CDR3: TGTGCCTCCTGTCCCACCGGGACTAGTCTAGATACGCAGTATTTT. Translation: CASCPTGTSLDTQYF.

V is TRBV2 and J is TRBJ1-3; the match to TRBD1 covers 8 bases. The CDR3 has 14 residues. V trimming: 5 bases; J trimming: 2 bases; junction bases outside the gene matches: 2. Germline V gene data show CDR1 as SNHLY and CDR2 as FYNNEI. Here the CDR3 reads CASSKQGAGNTIYF. In DNA form, the CDR3 reads TGTGCCAGCAGTAAACAGGGGGCTGGAAACACCATATATTTT.

This clone was found once. The chain carries TRBV6-6 and TRBJ2-7; 9 bases map to TRBD1. The CDR3 length is 14 residues. The ends lost 4 bases at V and 2 bases at J; junction bases unmatched: 3. Looked up from germline, CDR1 is MNHNY and CDR2 is SVGAGI (reference sequence). The CDR3 DNA reads TGTGCCAGCAGTTGGGGACAGGGTGCCTACGAGCAGTACTTC. It translates to CASSWGQGAYEQYF.